The clone carrying this T cell receptor (beta chain) was observed a few times. The antigen remains undetermined. This sample is part of a study of shared clonotypes between healthy human individuals. Findings and limits, study-wide: Estimated clonotype richness was generally higher in naive than memory subsets. In a few donors, 4.5% to 5.5% of naive CD4 clonotypes appeared in common.

The CDR3 has 12 residues. The germline gives CDR1 MNHEY, CDR2 SVGAGI. V lost 6 bases to trimming and J lost 2 bases, with 7 bases between them. Researchers divided each subset's genomic DNA evenly across several immunoSEQ plates. Method: immunoSEQ multiplex PCR; TCRdb's copy keeps in-frame clones and lacks some. This sample has some 700,000 clones, with 90% found just once. There were only Caucasian adults among the donors, and all lived in Nashville, Tennessee. The chain is built from TRBV6-5 and TRBJ1-2; D is ambiguous. The specimen was memory CD8+ T cells from PBMCs. The subset denotes: CD45RO+ cells pooled with CCR7-negative TemRA cells. The receptor's source is a man aged 18 to 29 in good health. Some clones in this sample may be carry-over from other donors' samples. DNA of the CDR3: TGTGCCAGCAGGAAAACAAACTATGGCTACACCTTC. It is translated as CASRKTNYGYTF.